This passage covers 30 T cell receptor beta chains from one sample sequenced in a study of T cell repertoires in cytomegalovirus infection. TCRdb itself ran the reads through MiXCR, one entry per CDR3 protein. This sample has around 900,000 distinct CDR3 sequences, with around a third found just once. These receptors have no known antigen. Here the sequenced sample was cultured CD8+ T cells from PBMCs, taken from culture after CMV antigen stimulation. These receptors were collected from a human donor in good health (CMV status not recorded). Some clones in this sample may be carry-over from other donors' samples.

This clonotype appeared a few times. The chain has TRBV6-5 and TRBJ2-1; the D gene could be TRBD1 or TRBD2 (5 bases each). CDR1 MNHEY and CDR2 SVGAGI come from the germline V gene. The germline V and J ends were trimmed by 6 bases and 5 bases, with 14 bases remaining between them. CDR3 size: 14 residues. CDR3 nucleotide sequence: TGTGCCAGCAGGAGGGGATCGAAAAACAATGAGCAGTTCTTC. Protein sequence: CASRRGSKNNEQFF.

The table lists this clonotype with many counts. This rearrangement joins TRBV12-3 or TRBV12-4 to TRBJ2-1; D unclear. The CDR3 length is 13 residues. V was shortened by 5 bases and J by 3 bases, with 8 bases between the two germline ends. The DNA of the CDR3 is TGTGCCAGCAGTACTGCAAGCTACAATGAGCAGTTCTTC. It encodes CASSTASYNEQFF.

This clonotype was observed a few times. V gene TRBV28 combines with J gene TRBJ1-2; D unclear. Germline V gene lookup returns CDR1 MDHEN and CDR2 SYDVKM. The ends were cut back, 5 bases at V and 3 bases at J, with 4 bases in the middle. The CDR3 sequence is 11 residues long. The DNA of the CDR3 is TGTGCCAGCAGTGTTGACTATGGCTACACCTTC. Translated, it gives CASSVDYGYTF.

The V gene is TRBV12-3 or TRBV12-4, the J gene TRBJ2-2; D is possibly TRBD1 (6 bases). V lost 8 bases to trimming and J lost 1 base, with 11 bases between them. There are 14 residues in the CDR3. The CDR3 protein is CASPGAGNTGELFF. Here the CDR3 DNA reads TGTGCCAGCCCAGGGGCCGGGAACACCGGGGAGCTGTTTTTT.

The chain couples TRBV27 to TRBJ2-2, with D unresolved. Germline V gives CDR1 MNHEY, CDR2 SMNVEV (reference sequence). The CDR3 is made up of 15 amino acids. V shed 4 bases and J shed 3 bases, with 12 bases lying between them. This CDR3 is CASSSTTTDTGELFF. The CDR3 DNA reads TGTGCCAGCAGTTCGACCACGACCGACACCGGGGAGCTGTTTTTT.

The V and J genes are TRBV28 and TRBJ1-2; no reliable D call. CDR1 MDHEN and CDR2 SYDVKM come from the germline V gene. The ends were cut back, 3 bases at V and 2 bases at J, with 7 bases in the middle. CDR3 length equals 13 residues. The CDR3 loop is CASSFRPNYGYTF. In DNA form, the CDR3 reads TGTGCCAGCAGTTTTAGGCCGAACTATGGCTACACCTTC.

This clonotype was observed many times. V is TRBV7-8 and J is TRBJ2-3; D tentatively reads TRBD1 or TRBD2 (5 bases each). CDR1 SGHVS and CDR2 FQNEAQ come from the germline V gene. V was pared by 5 bases and J by 1 base, with 19 bases between. The CDR3 runs 17 residues. For the CDR3, the DNA is TGTGCCAGCAGCCTTTGGGACCTCCCGGGCGGCACAGATACGCAGTATTTT. Its protein product is CASSLWDLPGGTDTQYF.

This clonotype was seen more than once but under ten times. V gene TRBV27 combines with J gene TRBJ1-5; D is undetermined. V was pared by 1 base and J by 4 bases, with 11 bases between. CDR3 size: 15 residues. Germline CDR1 and CDR2: MNHEY and SMNVEV (reference sequence). CDR3 in amino acids: CASSLYFDYNQPQHF. The CDR3 DNA reads as TGTGCCAGCAGTTTATATTTCGACTATAATCAGCCCCAGCATTTT.

This clonotype was recorded a few times. The chain combines TRBV19 with TRBJ2-4; 9 bases agree with TRBD1. Trimming took 6 bases from V and 6 from J; bases not matched to a gene: 12. This CDR3 region has 16 residues. Germline V gene sequence: CDR1 LNHDA, CDR2 SQIVND (reference sequence). The CDR3 DNA follows: TGTGCCAGTAGCCCCCACAGGGGGCGCCAGGGAAACATTCAGTACTTC. Amino acid sequence: CASSPHRGRQGNIQYF.

This chain uses TRBV7-9 with TRBJ1-2, with TRBD1 as a possible D gene (5 bases). The CDR3 consists of 13 residues. Trimming left V 9 bases short and J 2 bases short, with 13 bases between. Germline assignment: CDR1 SEHNR and CDR2 FQNEAQ (reference sequence). The CDR3 spells CASMGEGNYGYTF. The CDR3 DNA reads as TGTGCCAGTATGGGGGAGGGAAACTATGGCTACACCTTC.

This clonotype was picked up a small number of times. Germline and junction disagree at one end, which may indicate a read error. The chain joins TRBV7-7 to TRBJ2-5, with D perhaps being TRBD1 or TRBD2 (5 bases each). Germline V lookup: CDR1 SSHAT, CDR2 FNYEAQ (reference sequence). The CDR3 is made up of 15 amino acids. CDR3 loop: CASSPHSRERETQYF. CDR3 in DNA: TGTGCTAGCAGCCCCCATTCCAGGGAGCGGGAGACCCAGTACTTC. Based on the CDR3 plus reference TRBV7-7 and TRBJ2-5, the full variable domain is GAGVSQSPRYKVTKRGQDVTLRCDPISSHATLYWYQQALGQGPEFLTYFNYEAQPDKSGLPSDRFSAERPEGSISTLTIQRTEQRDSAMYRCASSPHSRERETQYFGPGTRLLVL.

A few counts support this clonotype. V is TRBV11-2 and J is TRBJ2-1, with 15 positions matching TRBD2. CDR1 and CDR2 (germline): SGHAT, FQNNGV. V was pared by 2 bases and J by 3 bases, with 2 bases of the junction left unmatched. The CDR3 contains 17 residues. CDR3 bases: TGTGCCAGCAGCTTACCGGGACTAGCGGGGGGCTACAATGAGCAGTTCTTC. This sequence encodes CASSLPGLAGGYNEQFF.

This clonotype was seen only a few times. This chain links TRBV6-1 with TRBJ1-1; tentatively, D is TRBD1 (6 bases). Trimming shortened V by 5 bases and J by 3 bases, and 13 bases separated the two germline ends. CDR3 length equals 14 residues. The germline V gene encodes CDR1 MNHNS and CDR2 SASEGT. Here the CDR3 reads CASSTTGLYTEAFF. CDR3 sequence (DNA): TGTGCCAGCAGTACAACAGGGTTGTACACTGAAGCTTTCTTT.

Ten or more counts support this clonotype. V and J are TRBV7-2 and TRBJ1-1, with D perhaps matching TRBD1 (6 bases). Between the trimmed V and J ends, which lost 5 bases and 1 base, there was a span of 11 bases. In germline, CDR1 is SGHTA, CDR2 FQGNSA. The CDR3 contains 14 residues. CDR3 residues: CASSQRGGNTEAFF. The CDR3, as DNA: TGTGCCAGCAGCCAAAGGGGGGGGAACACTGAAGCTTTCTTT.

The sample holds a few counts of this clonotype. The chain employs TRBV9 and TRBJ2-3; D may be TRBD1 (6 bases). Germline-derived CDR1 and CDR2 are SGDLS and YYNGEE. The ends were cut back, 4 bases at V and 0 bases at J, with 12 bases in the middle. This CDR3 region has 15 residues. DNA of the CDR3: TGTGCCAGCAGCCCACGACAGGAGAGCACAGATACGCAGTATTTT. Its protein is CASSPRQESTDTQYF.

In its sample, this clonotype was seen once. Possible read error: a much larger clone is one base away. The chain combines TRBV7-2 with TRBJ2-5; the D is unclear. The CDR3 covers 14 residues. Per the germline V gene, CDR1 is SGHTA and CDR2 is FQGNSA. The CDR3 sequence: CANSPLPRRETQYF. CDR3 sequence (DNA): TGTGCCAACAGCCCGCTACCACGGCGAGAGACCCAGTACTTC. Complete variable domain (other parts from reference TRBV7-2 and TRBJ2-5): GAGVSQSPSNKVTEKGKDVELRCDPISGHTALYWYRQSLGQGLEFLIYFQGNSAPDKSGLPSDRFSAERTGGSVSTLTIQRTQQEDSAVYLCANSPLPRRETQYFGPGTRLLVL.

V and J are TRBV12-3 or TRBV12-4 and TRBJ2-1; no reliable D call. The CDR3 has 16 residues. V lost 7 bases, J lost 8 bases, and 24 bases lay in between. This chain's CDR3 is CASTKYVHLPGDEQFF. CDR3 coding DNA: TGTGCCAGCACTAAGTACGTCCACCTACCCGGCGATGAGCAGTTCTTC.

The chain is built from TRBV6-1 and TRBJ1-5; D is perhaps TRBD1 (5 bases). The germline gives CDR1 MNHNS, CDR2 SASEGT. Trimming took off 5 bases at V and 1 base at J, with 15 bases between the two ends. This CDR3 region has 16 residues. The CDR3 region is CASSYQEWGSNQPQHF. The CDR3 DNA is TGTGCCAGCAGTTATCAGGAATGGGGGAGCAATCAGCCCCAGCATTTT.

This rearrangement joins TRBV6-1 to TRBJ2-1, with unresolved D. Germline V gives CDR1 MNHNS, CDR2 SASEGT. V lost 3 bases to trimming and J lost 7 bases, with 7 bases between them. The CDR3 spans 12 residues. The DNA of the CDR3 is TGTGCCAGCAGTGAGCCTAGAAATGAGCAGTTCTTC. Translation gives CASSEPRNEQFF.

The V and J genes are TRBV11-2 and TRBJ1-2; 7 bases are a match to TRBD1. The V gene end was trimmed by 9 bases and the J gene end by 2 bases; junction bases not matched to a gene: 6. Germline V gene data show CDR1 as SGHAT and CDR2 as FQNNGV. This CDR3 is 13 amino acids long. The CDR3 loop is CASGQERNYGYTF. Here the CDR3 DNA reads TGTGCCAGTGGACAGGAGCGGAACTATGGCTACACCTTC. Drawing the rest from reference TRBV11-2 and TRBJ1-2, the complete variable domain is EAGVAQSPRYKIIEKRQSVAFWCNPISGHATLYWYQQILGQGPKLLIQFQNNGVVDDSQLPKDRFSAERLKGVDSTLKIQPAKLEDSAVYLCASGQERNYGYTFGSGTRLTVV.

In this sample, this clonotype turned up a few times. This chain joins TRBV5-5 and TRBJ2-6; D may be TRBD1 (5 bases). The CDR3 loop spans 17 amino acids. The V gene lost 4 bases and the J gene lost 0 bases, with 14 bases spanning the gap. CDR1 SGHKS and CDR2 YYEKEE come from the germline V gene (reference sequence). CDR3 protein: CASSPSRVSSGANVLTF. For the CDR3, the DNA is TGTGCCAGCAGCCCCAGCAGGGTGAGCTCTGGGGCCAACGTCCTGACTTTC.

In this sample, this clonotype turned up many times. Mismatch with germline at one junction end may stem from a read error. The CDR3 here is CASSLVDNEQFF. CDR3 coding DNA: TGTGCCAGCAGCTTAGTCGACAATGAGCAGTTCTTC. The rearrangement links TRBV12-3 or TRBV12-4 to TRBJ2-1; D is undetermined. The CDR3 extends over 12 amino acids.

The V call is TRBV10-2, the J call TRBJ2-1; TRBD1 might be the D (5 bases). This CDR3 has 14 amino acids. Germline CDR1 is WSHSY and CDR2 is SAAADI. V was clipped by 4 bases and J by 4 bases, with 11 bases between them. The CDR3 region has the DNA TGCGCCAGCAGTGCCGACAGTGCTTACAATGAGCAGTTCTTC. Its translation: CASSADSAYNEQFF.

This clonotype was detected a few times. The rearrangement uses TRBV27 and TRBJ2-1; D gene unclear. With 5 bases removed from V and 8 bases from J, the gap between germline ends came to 13 bases. This CDR3 region has 13 residues. The germline CDR1 and CDR2 sequences are MNHEY and SMNVEV (reference sequence). Written as DNA, the CDR3 is TGTGCCAGCAGTCCCGTAGGTCTCTATGAGCAGTTCTTC. Translating gives CASSPVGLYEQFF.

This clonotype was seen at least ten times. This CDR3 is CASSAIITTEAFF. CDR3 nucleotide sequence: TGTGCCAGCAGCGCAATCATTACGACTGAAGCTTTCTTT. The chain has TRBV7-9 and TRBJ1-1, with D hard to call. This CDR3 is built from 13 residues. V was cut by 5 bases and J by 5 bases, with 12 bases left in between. The germline gives CDR1 SEHNR, CDR2 FQNEAQ (reference sequence).

This clonotype was detected ten times or more. V and J are TRBV2 and TRBJ2-7; D not certain. The CDR3 contains 11 residues. V was cut by 3 bases and J by 4 bases, with 4 bases left in between. The germline gives CDR1 SNHLY, CDR2 FYNNEI. In nucleotides, the CDR3 is TGTGCCAGCAGTGAGGGGTACGAGCAGTACGTC. Protein sequence: CASSEGYEQYV.

This clonotype is a singleton in its sample. V is TRBV20-1 and J is TRBJ2-1, with 8 bases that match TRBD2. J lost 3 bases, V lost 6 bases, and 10 bases had no gene match. The CDR3 is made up of 15 amino acids. Germline CDR1 and CDR2: DFQATT and SNEGSKA (reference sequence). CDR3 in DNA: TGCAGTGCCCTCTGGGTGAGCGGGGGCTACAATGAGCAGTTCTTC. Amino acids: CSALWVSGGYNEQFF.

Only a few counts were recorded for this clonotype. This chain uses TRBV11-2 with TRBJ2-2; D is unclear. The CDR3 is made up of 14 amino acids. Trimming removed 1 base from V and 5 bases from J, with 8 bases in between. The germline gives CDR1 SGHAT, CDR2 FQNNGV. In DNA form, the CDR3 reads TGTGCCAGCAGCTTAGGGGTTATGACCGGGGAGCTGTTTTTT. Its translation is CASSLGVMTGELFF. The full variable domain, rest sourced from reference TRBV11-2 and TRBJ2-2, is EAGVAQSPRYKIIEKRQSVAFWCNPISGHATLYWYQQILGQGPKLLIQFQNNGVVDDSQLPKDRFSAERLKGVDSTLKIQPAKLEDSAVYLCASSLGVMTGELFFGEGSRLTVL.

The V call is TRBV19, the J call TRBJ2-3; D gene uncertain. Looked up from germline, CDR1 is LNHDA and CDR2 is SQIVND (reference sequence). V lost 3 bases, J lost 0 bases, and 13 bases lay in between. The CDR3 spans 16 residues. The CDR3 here is CASSIRRISSTDTQYF. The CDR3 region has the DNA TGTGCCAGTAGTATTAGACGGATATCTAGCACAGATACGCAGTATTTT.

This chain joins TRBV7-3 and TRBJ1-5; D is uncertain. CDR1 and CDR2 from the germline V gene are SGHTA and FQGTGA. V lost 1 base to trimming and J lost 4 bases, with 17 bases between them. The CDR3 is 17 residues long. CDR3: CASSLMDRAAKNQPQHF. The CDR3 DNA reads TGTGCCAGCAGCTTAATGGACCGGGCAGCCAAGAATCAGCCCCAGCATTTT.